The table lists the clone carrying this TCR beta chain with many counts. Its target is unknown. The data derive from a study of CD8 T cells in ankylosing spondylitis. CDR1 and CDR2 (germline): SGHTA, FQGNSA. The CDR3 runs 13 residues. Deletions cut 5 bases from V and 8 bases from J, with 13 bases between. General study findings and limits: Earlier authors reported some of these motif variants in reactive arthritis synovial fluid and blood. Enrichment of disease-linked clones was reportedly significant in matched ankylosing spondylitis synovial fluid. Apparently characteristic of ankylosing spondylitis blood was a TCR beta motif (eight highly homologous variants).

Preparation of TCR beta libraries was done by quantitative 5'-RACE with molecular barcodes. TCRdb ran MiXCR on the 5' RACE reads and lists one entry per CDR3 protein. Of around 210,000 distinct CDR3 sequences in the sample, roughly 8.2% were seen once. The sequence was obtained from a female donor with ankylosing spondylitis or in good health (not recorded which). Material for sequencing was blood, either unsorted or a sorted T cell fraction (not recorded which). V gene TRBV7-2 combines with J gene TRBJ2-4; weak D call: TRBD2 (5 bases). This CDR3 reads CASSPVWGDIQYF. As DNA, the CDR3 is TGTGCCAGCAGCCCGGTCTGGGGAGACATTCAGTACTTC.